A single T cell receptor beta chain is shown here with its context. The antigen is not known. Germline V gene sequence: CDR1 MNHNS, CDR2 SASEGT. The CDR3 is made up of 10 amino acids. Trimming removed 6 bases at V and 13 bases at J, with 10 bases between. This PCR relied on a set of 60 Vbeta primers and 13 Jbeta primers. Method: immunoSEQ multiplex PCR; TCRdb's copy keeps in-frame clones and lacks some. The sample lists just over 150,000 clones, around 80% seen once, with around 6.6% in the top ten. These data come from a study of cytomegalovirus exposure and HLA in healthy donors. Overall study findings and caveats: Later work associated approximately 17,000 TCR beta sequences with HLA alleles at 0.05 false discovery rate.

The rearrangement links TRBV6-1 to TRBJ2-1; possibly TRBD2 for D (5 bases). Material: PBMCs. The clonotype was recovered from a male donor in good health and CMV-seropositive. CDR3 coding DNA: TGTGCCAGCAGCGCGGACTTACAGTTCTTC. Amino acids: CASSADLQFF.